These T cell receptor beta chains were read from a single sample in a study of T cell responses to AZD1222 COVID-19 vaccine. Clones were read by immunoSEQ multiplex PCR, and TCRdb kept only the in-frame ones, dropping some. Of some 120,000 clones detected, 88% appear once; the ten largest clones hold under 9.5%. The sample was peripheral blood, taken on day 0 of AZD1222 vaccination. The origin of the receptors is an adult in good health. Each CDR3 is given with its conserved first and last residue. Fields, in order: CDR3 protein, CDR3 DNA, D gene, J gene, V gene, clone size. A D gene is named only where the DNA matches it firmly. Expanded clones are given a class, and other clones once, few, many or no size at all.

CDR3: CASSLAGIYEQYF; DNA: TGTGCCAGCAGTTTAGCGGGAATTTACGAGCAGTACTTC; D: .; J: TRBJ2-7; V: TRBV12-3/TRBV12-4; size: .
CDR3: CSVDRATQETQYF; DNA: TGCAGCGTAGATAGGGCGACACAAGAGACCCAGTACTTC; D: .; J: TRBJ2-5; V: TRBV29-1; size: .
CDR3: CASSLGNRERETQYF; DNA: TGCGCCAGCAGCCTAGGAAACAGGGAAAGGGAGACCCAGTACTTC; D: .; J: TRBJ2-5; V: TRBV5-1; size: .
CDR3: CASSQGRNYEQYF; DNA: TGCGCCAGCAGTCAGGGTCGAAATTACGAGCAGTACTTC; D: .; J: TRBJ2-7; V: TRBV5-1; size: .
CDR3: CASSPGTSGTYEQYF; DNA: TGTGCCAGCAGCCCGGGGACCTCGGGGACCTACGAGCAGTACTTC; D: .; J: TRBJ2-7; V: TRBV11-3; size: few
CDR3: CASSQGVAGGRYNEQFF; DNA: TGCGCCAGCAGCCAAGGGGTAGCGGGAGGGCGCTACAATGAGCAGTTCTTC; D: TRBD2; J: TRBJ2-1; V: TRBV4-1; size: .
CDR3: CASSEQGYTGELFF; DNA: TGTGCCAGCAGTGAACAGGGATACACCGGGGAGCTGTTTTTT; D: .; J: TRBJ2-2; V: TRBV2; size: .
CDR3: CASSPTGSHYGKLFF; DNA: TGTGCCAGCAGCCCTACAGGGTCACATTATGGAAAACTGTTTTTT; D: .; J: TRBJ1-4; V: TRBV2; size: .
CDR3: CAIGGGDGSVYTF; DNA: TGTGCCATCGGGGGGGGAGACGGGTCGGTCTACACCTTC; D: .; J: TRBJ1-2; V: TRBV10-3; size: .
CDR3: CASSQGTLAKNIQYF; DNA: TGTGCCAGCAGTCAGGGGACCCTAGCCAAAAACATTCAGTACTTC; D: .; J: TRBJ2-4; V: TRBV27; size: .
CDR3: CASSLAVAGGTGELFF; DNA: TGTGCCAGCAGCTTGGCGGTAGCGGGAGGGACCGGGGAGCTGTTTTTT; D: TRBD2; J: TRBJ2-2; V: TRBV5-4; size: .
CDR3: CASRDTSGNTIYF; DNA: TGCGCCAGCAGGGACACCTCGGGAAACACCATATATTTT; D: .; J: TRBJ1-3; V: TRBV4-1; size: .
CDR3: CASSLAARVSDYTF; DNA: TGTGCCAGCAGCTTAGCGGCTCGGGTTTCTGACTACACCTTC; D: .; J: TRBJ1-2; V: TRBV7-9; size: .
CDR3: CASSPPARVSYEQYF; DNA: TGTGCCAGCAGCCCCCCGGCGCGGGTCTCCTACGAGCAGTACTTC; D: .; J: TRBJ2-7; V: TRBV13; size: .
CDR3: CASSSTQGAGANVLTF; DNA: TGCGCCAGCAGCTCCACACAGGGGGCTGGGGCCAACGTCCTGACTTTC; D: TRBD1; J: TRBJ2-6; V: TRBV5-1; size: .
CDR3: CASKTGEGSGYTF; DNA: TGTGCCAGCAAAACAGGGGAGGGGTCTGGCTACACCTTC; D: TRBD1; J: TRBJ1-2; V: TRBV25-1; size: .
CDR3: CASRGPGQEITGELFF; DNA: TGTGCCAGCAGGGGACCGGGACAGGAGATCACCGGGGAGCTGTTTTTT; D: TRBD1; J: TRBJ2-2; V: TRBV7-2; size: .
CDR3: CASTTGNSYEQYF; DNA: TGTGCCAGCACTACCGGGAACTCCTACGAGCAGTACTTC; D: .; J: TRBJ2-7; V: TRBV28; size: .
CDR3: CASSIGQGRGDTQYF; DNA: TGTGCCAGCAGTATAGGACAGGGGCGGGGAGATACGCAGTATTTT; D: TRBD1; J: TRBJ2-3; V: TRBV6-6; size: .
CDR3: CATSDDRDTEAFF; DNA: TGTGCCACCAGTGACGACAGGGATACTGAAGCTTTCTTT; D: TRBD1; J: TRBJ1-1; V: TRBV24-1; size: .
CDR3: CASSPGWGYEQYF; DNA: TGTGCCAGCAGCCCGGGGTGGGGCTACGAGCAGTACTTC; D: .; J: TRBJ2-7; V: TRBV14; size: once
CDR3: CSVAGTSGNTNEQFF; DNA: TGCAGCGTGGCCGGGACTAGCGGGAATACGAATGAGCAGTTCTTC; D: TRBD2; J: TRBJ2-1; V: TRBV29-1; size: .
CDR3: CASSLAGSTGRIDNYGYTF; DNA: TGTGCCAGCAGCTTGGCGGGAAGCACGGGACGGATAGATAACTATGGCTACACCTTC; D: .; J: TRBJ1-2; V: TRBV7-9; size: .
CDR3: CASSFLSNTEAFF; DNA: TGTGCCAGCAGTTTCCTCTCAAACACTGAAGCTTTCTTT; D: .; J: TRBJ1-1; V: TRBV28; size: .
CDR3: CASSFWGDSYGYTF; DNA: TGTGCCAGCAGTTTTTGGGGGGACAGCTATGGCTACACCTTC; D: TRBD1; J: TRBJ1-2; V: TRBV27; size: .
CDR3: CASSQDRASGGTDTQYF; DNA: TGCGCCAGCAGCCAAGATCGGGCTAGCGGGGGGACAGATACGCAGTATTTT; D: TRBD2; J: TRBJ2-3; V: TRBV4-1; size: .
CDR3: CASSASQGGSYGYTF; DNA: TGTGCCAGTAGTGCCTCACAGGGTGGATCCTATGGCTACACCTTC; D: .; J: TRBJ1-2; V: TRBV19; size: .
CDR3: CASSQDTAITEAFF; DNA: TGTGCCAGCAGCCAAGACACGGCAATCACTGAAGCTTTCTTT; D: .; J: TRBJ1-1; V: TRBV3-1/TRBV3-2; size: .
CDR3: CASSEGQGTVYGYTF; DNA: TGTGCCAGCAGCGAAGGACAGGGAACTGTCTATGGCTACACCTTC; D: TRBD1; J: TRBJ1-2; V: TRBV9; size: .
CDR3: CASAAGPYEQYF; DNA: TGTGCCAGCGCGGCCGGTCCCTACGAGCAGTACTTC; D: .; J: TRBJ2-7; V: TRBV6-5; size: .
CDR3: CAWTAGSYEQYF; DNA: TGTGCCTGGACGGCCGGCTCCTACGAGCAGTACTTC; D: .; J: TRBJ2-7; V: TRBV30; size: .
CDR3: CASSPRTSASYEQYF; DNA: TGTGCCAGCAGCCCTAGGACTAGCGCTTCCTACGAGCAGTACTTC; D: TRBD2; J: TRBJ2-7; V: TRBV7-2; size: .
CDR3: CASSSLFKGNYGYTF; DNA: TGTGCCAGCAGCTCACTCTTTAAGGGTAACTATGGCTACACCTTC; D: .; J: TRBJ1-2; V: TRBV11-2; size: few
CDR3: CASSLEGTGYEQYF; DNA: TGCGCCAGCAGCTTGGAGGGTACGGGCTACGAGCAGTACTTC; D: .; J: TRBJ2-7; V: TRBV5-1; size: once
CDR3: CAWSVVSGNTEAFF; DNA: TGTGCCTGGAGTGTAGTCAGTGGGAACACTGAAGCTTTCTTT; D: .; J: TRBJ1-1; V: TRBV30; size: .
CDR3: CASSPGVGYTF; DNA: TGTGCCAGCTCACCGGGAGTCGGCTACACCTTC; D: .; J: TRBJ1-2; V: TRBV18; size: .
CDR3: CASSLSGTRGGELFF; DNA: TGTGCCAGCAGTTTATCCGGGACACGGGGAGGGGAGCTGTTTTTT; D: .; J: TRBJ2-2; V: TRBV27; size: .
CDR3: CAWSDFGSEPNQPQHF; DNA: TGTGCCTGGAGCGATTTTGGGTCCGAACCAAATCAGCCCCAGCATTTT; D: .; J: TRBJ1-5; V: TRBV30; size: .
CDR3: CASSAGQSSYEQYF; DNA: TGTGCCAGCAGCGCGGGACAGAGCTCCTACGAGCAGTACTTC; D: .; J: TRBJ2-7; V: TRBV6-5; size: .
CDR3: CASSILLTTGTAQETQYF; DNA: TGTGCCAGTAGTATTCTCCTCACGACCGGGACAGCTCAAGAGACCCAGTACTTC; D: TRBD1; J: TRBJ2-5; V: TRBV19; size: .
CDR3: CASSLMGTDTQYF; DNA: TGTGCCAGCAGCTTAATGGGGACAGATACGCAGTATTTT; D: .; J: TRBJ2-3; V: TRBV7-2; size: .
CDR3: CASSFRTGYYEQYF; DNA: TGTGCCAGCAGCTTCAGGACAGGGTACTACGAGCAGTACTTC; D: TRBD1; J: TRBJ2-7; V: TRBV11-3; size: .